This entry describes one T cell receptor beta chain. This entry is derived from a study of monozygotic twins with inflammatory bowel disease. Using the 5' RACE reads, TCRdb records one entry per CDR3 protein without DNA. The data include roughly 330,000 distinct CDR3 sequences; the top ten clones carry approximately 2%. The V gene's germline CDR1 is LNHNV and CDR2 YYDKDF (reference sequence). This CDR3 is built from 13 residues. The sequence was collected from a human donor with ulcerative colitis or Crohn's disease, or a healthy co-twin of an affected twin (not recorded which). The V call is TRBV15, the J call TRBJ2-3; checking the TCRdb D call of TRBD2 is not possible without DNA. Sequenced material: blood. The CDR3 here is CATIGGGTDTQYF. The whole variable domain, filled in from reference TRBV15 and TRBJ2-3, reads DAMVIQNPRYQVTQFGKPVTLSCSQTLNHNVMYWYQQKSSQAPKLLFHYYDKDFNNEADTPDNFQSRRPNTSFCFLDIRSPGLGDTAMYLCATIGGGTDTQYFGPGTRLTVL.